This T cell receptor beta chain emerged from a study of blood T cell repertoires in COVID-19. Germline CDR1 and CDR2: MNHEY and SVGAGI. V dropped 2 bases and J dropped 3; count of bases not matched to a gene: 6. The CDR3 has 16 amino acids. TCRdb keeps only in-frame clones here, not all; method: immunoSEQ multiplex PCR. The table shows approximately 150,000 clones, with around 80% occurring only once. Specimen: peripheral blood. The chain uses TRBV6-5 and TRBJ1-4, with 7 bases matching TRBD1. The clonotype originates from a woman in her forties or fifties in a cohort sampled during active or convalescent COVID-19. CDR3 sequence reads: CASSYKSGTANEKLFF. Written as DNA, the CDR3 is TGTGCCAGCAGTTACAAATCAGGGACAGCTAATGAAAAACTGTTTTTT.